This TCR beta chain came from a study of T cell clonotyping in hematopoietic cell transplantation. Trimming stripped 2 bases from V and 2 bases from J, with 11 bases between. Germline assignment: CDR1 SGHTA and CDR2 FQGNSA. The CDR3 loop spans 15 amino acids. Profiled with immunoSEQ multiplex PCR; TCRdb holds only in-frame clones, not every one. The data show about 16,000 clones, with roughly 90% seen just once and 2.7% held by the top ten. Specimen: peripheral blood mononuclear cells. J is TRBJ2-3 and V is TRBV7-2; D might be TRBD2 (7 bases). This clonotype was obtained from a man in his forties or fifties in good health. Some clones in this sample may be carry-over from other donors' samples. The CDR3 region is CASSLWGGLTDTQYF. For the CDR3, the DNA is TGTGCCAGCAGCTTATGGGGGGGCCTCACAGATACGCAGTATTTT.